This passage covers 19 T cell receptor beta chains from one sample sequenced in a study of CXCR3-negative and CXCR3-positive naive CD8 T cells. Via 5' RACE with UMI labels, TRB cDNA libraries were prepared. Following a re-call of the 5' RACE reads, TCRdb has one entry per CDR3 protein and lacks DNA. The specimen's table records 100,000 to 150,000 distinct CDR3 sequences. The material sequenced was naive CXCR3- CD8+ T cells from blood. Subset indicated: CD45RO-CCR7+CD27+CD95- naive CD8+ T cells lacking CXCR3 (TNR3-). Source of these receptors: a human donor in good health. Some clones in this sample may be carry-over from other donors' samples.

The chain joins TRBV5-8 to TRBJ2-7; there is no DNA to check the TCRdb D call of TRBD1. Looked up from germline, CDR1 is SGHTS and CDR2 is YDEGEE. The CDR3 sequence is 18 residues long. The CDR3 is CASSPATAGPHVPYEQYF.

The CDR3 here is CASSVGSTEAFF. The rearrangement uses TRBV5-1 and TRBJ1-1. Per germline, CDR1 SGHRS and CDR2 YFSETQ. The CDR3 length is 12 residues.

The chain combines TRBV6-2 or TRBV6-3 with TRBJ1-1; TCRdb names TRBD1, which stays unverified in the absence of DNA. Germline V gene sequence: CDR1 MNHEY, CDR2 SVGEGT. The CDR3 length is 15 residues. The CDR3 reads CASSPTRGRWAEAFF.

This chain links TRBV4-3 with TRBJ2-7; TCRdb calls TRBD1, which cannot be checked without DNA. The germline CDR1 and CDR2 sequences are LGHNA and YSLEER. This CDR3 region has 15 residues. The CDR3 sequence is CASSQDRVGTYEQYF.

This chain connects TRBV7-9 to TRBJ2-7; TCRdb calls TRBD1, which cannot be checked without DNA. Germline V CDR1 and CDR2: SEHNR, FQNEAQ (reference sequence). The length of the CDR3 is 17 residues. CDR3 region: CASSLPLDGTTFGEQYF.

The chain combines TRBV29-1 with TRBJ1-1. The CDR3 has 13 amino acids. Germline CDR1 and CDR2: SQVTM and ANQGSEA. This chain's CDR3 is CSVVYLGDTEAFF.

The V call is TRBV12-3 or TRBV12-4, the J call TRBJ2-3. The CDR3 is made up of 13 amino acids. The CDR3 region is CASSPTPTDTQYF.

The V gene is TRBV7-2, the J gene TRBJ1-4; absent DNA, TCRdb's TRBD1 call cannot be checked. The length of the CDR3 is 14 residues. Germline V gene sequence: CDR1 SGHTA, CDR2 FQGNSA. CDR3: CASSLGAGDEKLFF.

The V gene is TRBV28, the J gene TRBJ2-1; as DNA is missing, the TRBD2 call by TCRdb cannot be tested. This CDR3 comprises 15 residues. Per the germline V gene, CDR1 is MDHEN and CDR2 is SYDVKM. CDR3 in amino acids: CASSLELAGISEQFF.

The chain recombines TRBV29-1 with TRBJ2-2. Germline values: CDR1 SQVTM, CDR2 ANQGSEA. The CDR3 is 13 amino acids. CDR3 sequence: CSVPDINDGELFF.

The genes are TRBV11-3 and TRBJ2-1. CDR3 length equals 12 residues. Germline V gene lookup returns CDR1 SGHNT and CDR2 YENEEA. Here the CDR3 reads CASSSLSDEQFF.

The V gene is TRBV7-9, the J gene TRBJ2-7; TCRdb's D call of TRBD2 is untestable without DNA. The CDR3 runs to 13 residues. From germline, CDR1 is SEHNR and CDR2 FQNEAQ (reference sequence). The CDR3 spells CASTEGSSYEQYF.

The gene calls are TRBV7-8 and TRBJ2-2; the TRBD1 assignment by TCRdb is unverifiable without DNA. The CDR3 extends over 18 amino acids. Germline loops: CDR1 SGHVS, CDR2 FQNEAQ. The CDR3 here is CASSLWASGGANTGELFF.

The gene calls are TRBV11-2 and TRBJ1-1; TCRdb proposes TRBD1, but this gene call is untestable without DNA. Germline CDR1 reads SGHAT; CDR2 reads FQNNGV. The CDR3 sequence is 11 residues long. CDR3 sequence reads: CASIQGGTAFF.

The chain uses TRBV18 and TRBJ2-1; TCRdb selects TRBD2, and the lack of DNA leaves this call unchecked. The germline CDR1 and CDR2 sequences are KGHSH and LQKENI. This CDR3 region has 21 residues. The CDR3 protein is CASGQYTGSAERSSSYNEQFF.

This sequence joins TRBV20-1 and TRBJ2-1; TCRdb returns TRBD1, unconfirmable since there is no DNA. The CDR3 is 14 residues long. Per the germline V gene, CDR1 is DFQATT and CDR2 is SNEGSKA (reference sequence). This CDR3 is CSAEDRDRYNEQFF.

This CDR3 reads CSAAGGDSNVGYTF. The chain combines TRBV29-1 with TRBJ1-2. The CDR3 is 14 amino acids. Germline-derived CDR1 and CDR2 are SQVTM and ANQGSEA.

This rearrangement joins TRBV9 to TRBJ2-7; TCRdb calls TRBD2, which cannot be checked without DNA. Germline V lookup: CDR1 SGDLS, CDR2 YYNGEE. The CDR3 has 14 residues. CDR3 amino acids: CASSVEGGRYEQYF.

J is TRBJ2-3 and V is TRBV15. The CDR3 contains 14 residues. CDR1 is LNHNV, CDR2 YYDKDF, per germline (reference sequence). CDR3 residues: CATSRGGSTDTQYF.